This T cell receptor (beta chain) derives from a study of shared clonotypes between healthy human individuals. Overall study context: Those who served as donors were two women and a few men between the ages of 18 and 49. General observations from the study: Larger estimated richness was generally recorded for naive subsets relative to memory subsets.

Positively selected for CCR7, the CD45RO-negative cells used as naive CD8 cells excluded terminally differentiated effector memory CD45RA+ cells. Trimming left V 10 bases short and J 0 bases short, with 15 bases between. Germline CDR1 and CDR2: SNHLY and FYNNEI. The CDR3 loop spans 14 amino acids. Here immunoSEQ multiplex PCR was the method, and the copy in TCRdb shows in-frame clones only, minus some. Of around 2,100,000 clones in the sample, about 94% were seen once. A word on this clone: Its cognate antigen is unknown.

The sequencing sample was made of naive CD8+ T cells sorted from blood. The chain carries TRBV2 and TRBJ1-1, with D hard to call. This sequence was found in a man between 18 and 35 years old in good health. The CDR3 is CANTAYSLNTEAFF. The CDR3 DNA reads TGTGCCAATACGGCCTACTCCCTGAACACTGAAGCTTTCTTT.